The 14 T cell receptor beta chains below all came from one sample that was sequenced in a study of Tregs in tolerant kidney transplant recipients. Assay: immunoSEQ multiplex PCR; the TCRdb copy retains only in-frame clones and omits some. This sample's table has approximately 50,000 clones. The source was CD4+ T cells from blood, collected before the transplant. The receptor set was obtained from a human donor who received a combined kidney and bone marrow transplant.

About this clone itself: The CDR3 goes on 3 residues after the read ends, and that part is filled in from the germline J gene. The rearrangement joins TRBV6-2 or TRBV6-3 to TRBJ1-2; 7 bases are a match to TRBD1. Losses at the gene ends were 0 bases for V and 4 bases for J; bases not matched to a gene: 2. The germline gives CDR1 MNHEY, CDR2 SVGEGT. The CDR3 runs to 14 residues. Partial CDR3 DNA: TGTGCCAGCAGTTACTCAGGGACAGCCTATGGC. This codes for CASSYSGTAYG. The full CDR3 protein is CASSYSGTAYGYTF.

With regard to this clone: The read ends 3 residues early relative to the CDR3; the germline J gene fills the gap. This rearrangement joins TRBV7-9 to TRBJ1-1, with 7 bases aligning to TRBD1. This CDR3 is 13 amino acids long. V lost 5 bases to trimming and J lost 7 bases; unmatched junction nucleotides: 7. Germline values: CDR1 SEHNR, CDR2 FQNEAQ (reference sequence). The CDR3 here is CASSPGQPVEAFF. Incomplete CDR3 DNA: TGTGCCAGCAGCCCGGGACAGCCAGTTGAA. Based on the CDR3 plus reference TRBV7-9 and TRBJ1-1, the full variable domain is DTGVSQNPRHKITKRGQNVTFRCDPISEHNRLYWYRQTLGQGPEFLTYFQNEAQLEKSRLLSDRFSAERPKGSFSTLEIQRTEQGDSAMYLCASSPGQPVEAFFGQGTRLTVV.

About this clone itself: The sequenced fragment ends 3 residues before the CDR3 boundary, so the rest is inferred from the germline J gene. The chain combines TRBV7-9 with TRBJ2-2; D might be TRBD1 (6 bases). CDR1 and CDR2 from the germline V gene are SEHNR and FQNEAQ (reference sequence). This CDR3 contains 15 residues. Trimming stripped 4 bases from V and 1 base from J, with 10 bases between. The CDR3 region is CASSSGQRNTGELFF. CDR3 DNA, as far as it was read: TGTGCCAGCAGCTCTGGACAGAGGAACACCGGGGAG.

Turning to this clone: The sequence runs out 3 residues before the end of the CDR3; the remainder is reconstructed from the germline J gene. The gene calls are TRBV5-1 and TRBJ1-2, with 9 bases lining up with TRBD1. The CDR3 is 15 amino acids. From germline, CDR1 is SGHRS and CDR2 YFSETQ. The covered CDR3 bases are TGCGCCAGCAGCTGGACCCCCGGGACAGGGAGCGGC. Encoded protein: CASSWTPGTGSG. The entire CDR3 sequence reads CASSWTPGTGSGYTF.

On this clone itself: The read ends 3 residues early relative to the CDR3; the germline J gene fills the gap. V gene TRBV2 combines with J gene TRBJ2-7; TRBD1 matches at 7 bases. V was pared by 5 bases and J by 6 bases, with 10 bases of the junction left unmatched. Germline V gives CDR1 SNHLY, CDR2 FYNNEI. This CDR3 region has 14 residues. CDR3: CASSLSRGQVEQYF. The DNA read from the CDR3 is TGTGCCAGCAGTCTGTCTAGGGGGCAGGTCGAG.

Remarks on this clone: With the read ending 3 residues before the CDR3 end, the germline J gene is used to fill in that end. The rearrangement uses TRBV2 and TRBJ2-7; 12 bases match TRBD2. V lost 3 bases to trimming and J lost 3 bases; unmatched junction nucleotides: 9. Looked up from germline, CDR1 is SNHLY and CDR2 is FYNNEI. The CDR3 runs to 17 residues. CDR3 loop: CASSESSGRAKFYEQYF. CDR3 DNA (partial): TGTGCCAGCAGTGAGTCTAGCGGGAGGGCCAAATTCTACGAG.

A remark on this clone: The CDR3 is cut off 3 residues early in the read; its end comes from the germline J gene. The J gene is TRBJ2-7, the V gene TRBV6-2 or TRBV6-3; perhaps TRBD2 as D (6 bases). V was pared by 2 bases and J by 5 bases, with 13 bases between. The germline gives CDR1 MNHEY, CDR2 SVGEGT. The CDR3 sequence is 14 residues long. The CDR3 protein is CASSYLAGINEQYF. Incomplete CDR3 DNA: TGTGCCAGCAGTTACCTCGCGGGAATCAACGAG.

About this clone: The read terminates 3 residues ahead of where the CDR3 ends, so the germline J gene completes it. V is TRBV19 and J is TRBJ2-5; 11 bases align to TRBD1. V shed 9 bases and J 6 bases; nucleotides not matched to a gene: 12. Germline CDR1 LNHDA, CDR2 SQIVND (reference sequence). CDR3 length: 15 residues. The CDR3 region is CASGQGAGRAKTQYF. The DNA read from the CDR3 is TGTGCCAGCGGACAGGGGGCAGGACGGGCCAAGACC.

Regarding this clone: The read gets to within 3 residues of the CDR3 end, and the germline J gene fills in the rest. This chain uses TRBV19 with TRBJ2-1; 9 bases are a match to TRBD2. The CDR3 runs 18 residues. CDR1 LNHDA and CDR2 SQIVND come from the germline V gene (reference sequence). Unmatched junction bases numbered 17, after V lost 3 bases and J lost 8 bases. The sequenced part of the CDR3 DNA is TGTGCCAGTAGTATTGCGATAGTAGGGACTAGCATCGGGGATGAG. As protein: CASSIAIVGTSIGDE. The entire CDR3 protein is CASSIAIVGTSIGDEQFF.

Here the CDR3 reads CAPILYTEAFF. The sequenced part of the CDR3 DNA is TGTGCCCCCATTTTGTACACTGAA. This chain joins TRBV19 and TRBJ1-1, with D uncertain. The CDR3 end is not reached by the read, which stops 3 residues before it; the germline J gene fills it in. The CDR3 consists of 11 residues. Looked up from germline, CDR1 is LNHDA and CDR2 is SQIVND (reference sequence). V shed 11 bases and J shed 3 bases, with 10 bases lying between them.

CDR3 loop: CASSLGARGEQYF. The covered CDR3 bases are TGTGCCAGCAGCTTAGGAGCGCGGGGCGAG. This chain uses TRBV7-7 with TRBJ2-7; D may be TRBD2 (6 bases). Coverage ceases 3 residues before the CDR3 finishes, and the germline J gene fills in the end. The germline CDR1 and CDR2 sequences are SSHAT and FNYEAQ (reference sequence). The ends were cut back, 1 base at V and 6 bases at J, with 10 bases in the middle. CDR3 length: 13 residues.

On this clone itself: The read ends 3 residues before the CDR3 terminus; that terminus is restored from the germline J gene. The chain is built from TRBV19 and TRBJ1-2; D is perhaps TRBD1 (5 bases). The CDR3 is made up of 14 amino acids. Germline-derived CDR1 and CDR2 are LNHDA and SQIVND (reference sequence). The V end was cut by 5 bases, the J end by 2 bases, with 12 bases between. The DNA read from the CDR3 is TGTGCCAGTAGTCGACAGTCCTCCAACTATGGC. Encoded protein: CASSRQSSNYG. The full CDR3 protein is CASSRQSSNYGYTF.

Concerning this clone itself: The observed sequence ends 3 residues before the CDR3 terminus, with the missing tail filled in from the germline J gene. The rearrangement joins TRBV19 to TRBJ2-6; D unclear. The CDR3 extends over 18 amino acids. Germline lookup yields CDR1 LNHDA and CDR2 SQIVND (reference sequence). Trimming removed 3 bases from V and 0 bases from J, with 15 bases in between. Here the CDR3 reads CASSILGRSPSGANVLTF. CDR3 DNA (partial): TGTGCCAGTAGTATTCTAGGCAGAAGCCCCTCTGGGGCCAACGTC.

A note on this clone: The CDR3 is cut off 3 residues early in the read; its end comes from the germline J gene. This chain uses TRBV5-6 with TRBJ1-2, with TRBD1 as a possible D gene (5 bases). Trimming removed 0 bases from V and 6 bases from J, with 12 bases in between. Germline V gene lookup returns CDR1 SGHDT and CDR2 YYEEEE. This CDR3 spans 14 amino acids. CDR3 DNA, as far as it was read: TGTGCCAGCAGCTTGGTGCGGGGCCGGGATGGC. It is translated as CASSLVRGRDG. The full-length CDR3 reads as CASSLVRGRDGYTF.